This T cell receptor (beta chain) was recorded in a study of blood T cell repertoires in COVID-19. As for the study in general: Acute and convalescent COVID-19 specimens originated in the United States, Italy and Spain. Nucleic acid was either cDNA or gDNA, and it came from T cells, B-cell-depleted T cells, or PBMCs.

Germline V lookup: CDR1 LNHDA, CDR2 SQIVND (reference sequence). V lost 3 bases and J lost 6, with 17 bases in between. The CDR3 is made up of 16 amino acids. Authors' processing steps: Amplified reference gene primers provided the basis for estimating nucleated cell counts. Method: immunoSEQ multiplex PCR; TCRdb's copy keeps in-frame clones and lacks some. Clonal size and the V and J genes are those of that table, whereas D and trimming came from the DNA. Of about 150,000 clones in the sample, 80% to 90% are singletons; the top ten hold approximately 2%. The receptor's source is a woman older than 75 with acute or convalescent COVID-19. The chain has TRBV19 and TRBJ1-4, with unresolved D. Sequenced material: peripheral blood. The CDR3 nucleotides read TGTGCCAGTAGTATTCTGGTCGGCGGGCGCGATGAAAAACTGTTTTTT. Encoded protein: CASSILVGGRDEKLFF.